The T cell receptor (beta chain) described here comes from a study of OX40 agonist ivuxolimab in advanced cancers. For the study at large: Patients undergoing dose escalation presented with hepatocellular carcinoma, melanoma, renal cell or head and neck cancer. Prior therapy, whether anti-PD-1, anti-PD-L1 or anti-CTLA-4, was allowed, and less than 45% had some.

Study observations and caveats: CD4+ T cells averaged fewer expanded clones than CD8+ T cells.

A word on this clone: The antigen is not known. Within the sample, other DNA sequences also encode this same CDR3.

Libraries were prepared by immunoSEQ multiplex PCR; TCRdb keeps only in-frame clonotypes and omits some of them. The data contain approximately 57,000 clones, around 90% of them seen just once; the ten biggest clones take up roughly 11%. Blood sampling was done at baseline, cycle 4 day 1, and cycle 7 day 1. The sequence derives from an adult with an advanced solid tumor such as melanoma, head and neck, liver or kidney cancer. Source: CD4+ or CD8+ T cells sorted from blood, taken in a trial of the OX40 agonist ivuxolimab.

The CDR3 here is CASSMGLAGGLEETQYF. The CDR3 DNA reads as TGTGCCAGCAGCATGGGACTAGCGGGGGGGCTTGAAGAGACCCAGTACTTC. The genes are TRBV13 and TRBJ2-5; 16 positions match TRBD2. Per the germline V gene, CDR1 is PRHDT and CDR2 is FYEKMQ (reference sequence). The ends lost 5 bases at V and 3 bases at J; junction bases unmatched: 6. The CDR3 covers 17 residues.